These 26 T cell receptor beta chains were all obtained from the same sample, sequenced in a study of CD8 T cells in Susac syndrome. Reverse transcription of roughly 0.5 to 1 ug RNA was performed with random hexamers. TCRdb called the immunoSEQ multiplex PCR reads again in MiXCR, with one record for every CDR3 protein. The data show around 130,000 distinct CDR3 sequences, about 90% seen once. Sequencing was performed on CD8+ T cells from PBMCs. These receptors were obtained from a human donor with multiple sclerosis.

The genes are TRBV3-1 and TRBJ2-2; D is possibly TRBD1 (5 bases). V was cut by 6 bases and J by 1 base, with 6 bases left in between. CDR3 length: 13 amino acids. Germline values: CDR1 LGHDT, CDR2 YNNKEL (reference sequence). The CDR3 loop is CASRTVNTGELFF. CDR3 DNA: TGTGCCAGCAGGACAGTGAACACCGGGGAGCTGTTTTTT.

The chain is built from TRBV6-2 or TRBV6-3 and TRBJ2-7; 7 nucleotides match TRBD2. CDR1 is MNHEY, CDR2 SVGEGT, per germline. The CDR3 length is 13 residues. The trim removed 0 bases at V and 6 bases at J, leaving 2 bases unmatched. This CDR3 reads CASSYSGGGEQYF. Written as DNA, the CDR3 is TGTGCCAGCAGTTACTCGGGCGGGGGCGAGCAGTACTTC.

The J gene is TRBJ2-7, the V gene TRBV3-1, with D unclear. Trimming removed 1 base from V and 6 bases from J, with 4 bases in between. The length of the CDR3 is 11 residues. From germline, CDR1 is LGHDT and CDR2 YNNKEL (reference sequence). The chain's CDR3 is CASSQGGEQYF. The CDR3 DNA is TGTGCCAGCAGCCAAGGTGGCGAGCAGTACTTC.

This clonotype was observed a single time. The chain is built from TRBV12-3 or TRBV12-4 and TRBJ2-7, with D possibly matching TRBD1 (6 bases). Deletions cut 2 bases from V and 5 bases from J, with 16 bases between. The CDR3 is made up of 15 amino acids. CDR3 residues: CASSLQGYDVDEQYF. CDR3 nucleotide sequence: TGTGCCAGCAGTTTACAGGGGTACGATGTCGACGAGCAGTACTTC.

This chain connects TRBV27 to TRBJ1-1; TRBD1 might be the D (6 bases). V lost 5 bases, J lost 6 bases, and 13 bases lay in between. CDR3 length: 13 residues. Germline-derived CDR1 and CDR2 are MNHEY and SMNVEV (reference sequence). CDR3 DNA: TGTGCCAGCAGTCAAACAGGGATCGCTGAAGCTTTCTTT. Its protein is CASSQTGIAEAFF.

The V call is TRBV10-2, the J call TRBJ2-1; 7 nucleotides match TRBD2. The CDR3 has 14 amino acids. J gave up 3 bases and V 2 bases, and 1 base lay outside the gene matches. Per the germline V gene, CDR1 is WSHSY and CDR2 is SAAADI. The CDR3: CASSESGVYNEQFF. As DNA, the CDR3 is TGCGCCAGCAGTGAGAGCGGGGTCTACAATGAGCAGTTCTTC.

The chain's CDR3 is CASSGQQGHNEQFF. DNA of the CDR3: TGTGCCAGCAGTGGACAGCAGGGGCACAATGAGCAGTTCTTC. The chain has TRBV9 and TRBJ2-1; D possibly corresponds to TRBD1 (6 bases). Trimming took off 5 bases at V and 5 bases at J, with 14 bases between the two ends. Germline loops: CDR1 SGDLS, CDR2 YYNGEE. This CDR3 is built from 14 residues.

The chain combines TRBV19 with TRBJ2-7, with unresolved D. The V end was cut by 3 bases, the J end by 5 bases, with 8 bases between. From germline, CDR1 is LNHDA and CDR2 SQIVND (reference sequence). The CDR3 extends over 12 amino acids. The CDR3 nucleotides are TGTGCCAGTAGTATGGGTCAGAACGAGCAGTACTTC. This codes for CASSMGQNEQYF.

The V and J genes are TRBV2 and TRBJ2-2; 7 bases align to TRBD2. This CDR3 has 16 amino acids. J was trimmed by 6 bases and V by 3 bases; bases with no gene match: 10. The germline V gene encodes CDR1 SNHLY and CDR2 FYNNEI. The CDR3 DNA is TGTGCCAGCAGTGAGCTGGCGGGGGAGAGGGCCGGGGAGCTGTTTTTT. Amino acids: CASSELAGERAGELFF.

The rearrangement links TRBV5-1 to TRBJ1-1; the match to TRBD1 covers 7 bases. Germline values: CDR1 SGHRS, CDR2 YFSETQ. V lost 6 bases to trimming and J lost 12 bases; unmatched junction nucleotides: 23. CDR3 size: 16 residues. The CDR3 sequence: CASTLSVFLGTVDSFF. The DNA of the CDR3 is TGCGCCAGCACCCTGTCAGTTTTCCTCGGGACAGTGGATTCTTTCTTT.

The chain's CDR3 is CASSSWGANEQFF. CDR3 in DNA: TGTGCCAGCAGCTCCTGGGGGGCGAATGAGCAGTTCTTC. The gene calls are TRBV13 and TRBJ2-1; either TRBD1 or TRBD2 may fit D (6 bases each). V lost 4 bases to trimming and J lost 7 bases, with 11 bases between them. This CDR3 spans 13 amino acids. Germline V gene sequence: CDR1 PRHDT, CDR2 FYEKMQ (reference sequence).

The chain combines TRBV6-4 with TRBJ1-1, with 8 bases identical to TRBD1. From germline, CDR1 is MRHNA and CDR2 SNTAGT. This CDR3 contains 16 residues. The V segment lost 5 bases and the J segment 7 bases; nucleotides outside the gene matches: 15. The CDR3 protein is CASSLHADRAIIEAFF. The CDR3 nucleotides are TGTGCCAGCAGTCTCCATGCGGACAGGGCTATCATTGAAGCTTTCTTT.

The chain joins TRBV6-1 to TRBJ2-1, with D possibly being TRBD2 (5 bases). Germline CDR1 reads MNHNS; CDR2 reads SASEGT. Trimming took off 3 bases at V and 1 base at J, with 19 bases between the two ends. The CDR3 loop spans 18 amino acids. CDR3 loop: CASSDGLAPLRSYNEQFF. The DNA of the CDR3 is TGTGCCAGCAGTGACGGCCTAGCCCCCCTGAGGTCCTACAATGAGCAGTTCTTC.

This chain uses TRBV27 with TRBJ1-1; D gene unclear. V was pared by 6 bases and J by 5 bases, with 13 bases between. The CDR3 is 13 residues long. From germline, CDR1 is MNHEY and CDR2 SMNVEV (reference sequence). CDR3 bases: TGTGCCAGCAGACTCGGGAGGGTGACTGAAGCTTTCTTT. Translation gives CASRLGRVTEAFF.

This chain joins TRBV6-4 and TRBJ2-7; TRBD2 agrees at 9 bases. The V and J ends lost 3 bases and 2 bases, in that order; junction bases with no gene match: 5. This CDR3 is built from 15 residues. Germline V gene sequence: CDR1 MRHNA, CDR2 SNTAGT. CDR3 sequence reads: CASSEEASGAYEQYF. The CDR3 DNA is TGTGCCAGCAGTGAAGAGGCTAGCGGGGCCTACGAGCAGTACTTC.

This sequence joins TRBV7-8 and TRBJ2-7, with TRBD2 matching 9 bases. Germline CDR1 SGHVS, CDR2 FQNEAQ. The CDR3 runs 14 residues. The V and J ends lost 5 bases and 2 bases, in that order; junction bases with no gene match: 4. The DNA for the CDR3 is TGTGCCAGCAGCGAAACTAGCGGGCCCTACGAGCAGTACTTC. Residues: CASSETSGPYEQYF.

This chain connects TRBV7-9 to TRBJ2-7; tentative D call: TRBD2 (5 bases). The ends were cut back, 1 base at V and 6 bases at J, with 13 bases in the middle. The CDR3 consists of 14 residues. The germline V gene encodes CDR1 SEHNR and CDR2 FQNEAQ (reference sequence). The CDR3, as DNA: TGTGCCAGCAGCTTAGACGCGAGAGGGATCGAGCAGTACTTC. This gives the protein CASSLDARGIEQYF.

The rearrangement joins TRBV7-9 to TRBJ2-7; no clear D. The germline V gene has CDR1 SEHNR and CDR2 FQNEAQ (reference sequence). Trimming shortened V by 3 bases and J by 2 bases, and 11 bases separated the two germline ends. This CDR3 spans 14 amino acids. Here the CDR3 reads CASSLLEVPYEQYF. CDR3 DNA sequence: TGTGCCAGCAGCTTGTTAGAGGTTCCCTACGAGCAGTACTTC.

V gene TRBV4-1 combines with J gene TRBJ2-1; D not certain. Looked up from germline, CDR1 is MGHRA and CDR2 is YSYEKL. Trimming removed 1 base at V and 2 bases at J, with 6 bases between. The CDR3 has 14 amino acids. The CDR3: CASSQVGTYNEQFF. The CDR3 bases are TGCGCCAGCAGCCAAGTCGGAACCTACAATGAGCAGTTCTTC.

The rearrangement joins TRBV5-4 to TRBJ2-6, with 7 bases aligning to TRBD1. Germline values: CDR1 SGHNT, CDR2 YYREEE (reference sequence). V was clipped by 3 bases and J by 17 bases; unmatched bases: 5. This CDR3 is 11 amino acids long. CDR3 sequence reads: CASSSDREVTF. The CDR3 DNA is TGTGCCAGCAGCTCTGACAGGGAAGTGACTTTC. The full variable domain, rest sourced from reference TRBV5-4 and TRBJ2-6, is ETGVTQSPTHLIKTRGQQVTLRCSSQSGHNTVSWYQQALGQGPQFIFQYYREEENGRGNFPPRFSGLQFPNYSSELNVNALELDDSALYLCASSSDREVTFGAGSRLTVL.

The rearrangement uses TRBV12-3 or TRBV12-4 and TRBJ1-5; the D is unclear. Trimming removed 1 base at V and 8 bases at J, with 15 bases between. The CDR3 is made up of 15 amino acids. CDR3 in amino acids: CASSLEGNPDEPQHF. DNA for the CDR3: TGTGCCAGCAGTTTAGAAGGGAACCCCGATGAGCCCCAGCATTTT.

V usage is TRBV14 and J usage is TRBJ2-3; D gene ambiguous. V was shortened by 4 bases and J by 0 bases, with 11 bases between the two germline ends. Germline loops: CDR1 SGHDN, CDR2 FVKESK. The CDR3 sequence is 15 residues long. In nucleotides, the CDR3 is TGTGCCAGCAGCCCAGTCGCGTTTAGCACAGATACGCAGTATTTT. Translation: CASSPVAFSTDTQYF.

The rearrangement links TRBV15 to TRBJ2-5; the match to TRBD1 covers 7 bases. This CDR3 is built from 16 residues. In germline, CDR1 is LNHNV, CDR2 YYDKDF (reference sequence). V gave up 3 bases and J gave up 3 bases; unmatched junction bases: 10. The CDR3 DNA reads TGTGCCACCAGCAGCGGGAACAGGGGAGTGGAAGAGACCCAGTACTTC. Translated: CATSSGNRGVEETQYF.

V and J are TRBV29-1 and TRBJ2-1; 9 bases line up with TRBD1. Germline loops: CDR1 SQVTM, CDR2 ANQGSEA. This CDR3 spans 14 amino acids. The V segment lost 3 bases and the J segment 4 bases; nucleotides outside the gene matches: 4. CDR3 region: CSVDPGTGYNEQFF. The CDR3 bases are TGCAGCGTTGATCCCGGGACAGGGTACAATGAGCAGTTCTTC.

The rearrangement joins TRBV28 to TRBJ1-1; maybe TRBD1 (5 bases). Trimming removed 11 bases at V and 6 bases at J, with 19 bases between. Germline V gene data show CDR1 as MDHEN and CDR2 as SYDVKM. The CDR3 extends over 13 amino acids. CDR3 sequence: CAALGGEGAEAFF. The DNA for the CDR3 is TGTGCCGCCCTTGGGGGGGAAGGAGCTGAAGCTTTCTTT.

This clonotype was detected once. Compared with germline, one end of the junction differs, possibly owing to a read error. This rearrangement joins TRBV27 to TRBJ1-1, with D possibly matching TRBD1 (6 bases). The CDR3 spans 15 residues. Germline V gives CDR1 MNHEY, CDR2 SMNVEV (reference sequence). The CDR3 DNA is TGCCCCAGCAGTTTACAACAGGGTCCGAACACTGAAGCTTTCTTT. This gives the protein CPSSLQQGPNTEAFF.